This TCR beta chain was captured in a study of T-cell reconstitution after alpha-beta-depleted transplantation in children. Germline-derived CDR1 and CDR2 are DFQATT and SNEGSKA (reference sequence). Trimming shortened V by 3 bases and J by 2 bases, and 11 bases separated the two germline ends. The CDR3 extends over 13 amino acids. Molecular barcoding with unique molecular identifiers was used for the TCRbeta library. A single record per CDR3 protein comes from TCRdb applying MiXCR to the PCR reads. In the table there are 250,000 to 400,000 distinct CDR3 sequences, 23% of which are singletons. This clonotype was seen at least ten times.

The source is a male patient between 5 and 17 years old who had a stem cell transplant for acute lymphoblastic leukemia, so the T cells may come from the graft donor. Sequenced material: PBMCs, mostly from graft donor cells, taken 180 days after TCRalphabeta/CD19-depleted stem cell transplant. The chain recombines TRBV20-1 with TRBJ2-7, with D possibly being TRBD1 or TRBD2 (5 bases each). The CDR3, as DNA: TGCAGTGCTAGGCCTGGGACGCCCTACGAGCAGTACTTC. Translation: CSARPGTPYEQYF.